This passage covers 4 T cell receptor beta chains from one sample sequenced in a study of CD8 T cells in Susac syndrome. When the RNA was reverse transcribed, random hexamers were used with an input of roughly 0.45 to 1 ug. A single record per CDR3 protein comes from TCRdb applying MiXCR to the immunoSEQ multiplex PCR reads. The sample comprises about 180,000 distinct CDR3 sequences, roughly 95% of which are singletons, and around 0.13% rests with the top ten. The sample taken for sequencing was CD4+ T cells from PBMCs. The receptors stem from a human donor with Susac syndrome.

This clonotype was detected only a few times. This chain connects TRBV12-3 or TRBV12-4 to TRBJ1-4; a possible D gene is TRBD1 (6 bases). The CDR3 extends over 14 amino acids. Deletions cut 5 bases from V and 5 bases from J, with 12 bases between. The CDR3 spells CASSRGGINEKLFF. CDR3 bases: TGTGCCAGCAGTCGTGGGGGCATCAATGAAAAACTGTTTTTT.

V gene TRBV20-1 combines with J gene TRBJ2-7; the match to TRBD2 covers 10 bases. This CDR3 region has 14 residues. From germline, CDR1 is DFQATT and CDR2 SNEGSKA (reference sequence). The J segment lost 4 bases and the V segment lost 1 base, leaving 4 bases of the junction unmatched. CDR3 amino acids: CSARVPSGRYEQYF. In nucleotides, the CDR3 is TGCAGTGCTAGAGTCCCTAGCGGGAGATACGAGCAGTACTTC.

V gene TRBV2 combines with J gene TRBJ2-2; D call uncertain. Trimming stripped 9 bases from V and 1 base from J, with 12 bases between. Germline assignment: CDR1 SNHLY and CDR2 FYNNEI. The CDR3 covers 14 residues. This CDR3 is CASSHRKNTGELFF. The CDR3 DNA reads TGTGCCAGTTCACACAGAAAGAACACCGGGGAGCTGTTTTTT.

The chain uses TRBV25-1 and TRBJ2-7, with 8 bases that match TRBD2. Germline CDR1 is MGHDK and CDR2 is SYGVNS. Trimming at V came to 6 bases and at J to 2 bases, leaving 3 bases not matched to a gene. CDR3 length: 13 amino acids. This CDR3 is CASRATSAYEQYF. The DNA for the CDR3 is TGTGCCAGCAGGGCGACTAGCGCCTACGAGCAGTACTTC.